The 4 T cell receptor beta chains reported below all come from one sample, sequenced in a study of cytomegalovirus exposure and HLA in healthy donors. PCR employed 60 Vbeta and 13 Jbeta primers. Generated by immunoSEQ multiplex PCR, the TCRdb table keeps only in-frame clones and is missing some. The table lists approximately 90,000 clones, roughly 79% of them singletons. The sequencing input was PBMCs. The source of these receptors is a male donor in good health and CMV-seronegative.

The DNA for the CDR3 is TGTGCCAGTAGTCCTCCCTCCTACGAGCAGTACTTC. The encoded protein is CASSPPSYEQYF. The chain combines TRBV19 with TRBJ2-7, with D unclear. There are 12 residues in the CDR3. CDR1 and CDR2 from the germline V gene are LNHDA and SQIVND (reference sequence). V lost 5 bases, J lost 0 bases, and 5 bases lay in between.

This chain uses TRBV28 with TRBJ2-7; D is uncertain. The germline CDR1 and CDR2 sequences are MDHEN and SYDVKM. Trimming pared 5 bases from V and 3 bases from J, leaving 8 bases between. This CDR3 has 12 residues. This CDR3 is CASSTKVYEQYF. DNA for the CDR3: TGTGCCAGCAGTACAAAAGTCTACGAGCAGTACTTC.

V is TRBV19 and J is TRBJ2-2; D is possibly TRBD1 (6 bases). The V gene lost 6 bases and the J gene lost 2 bases, with 25 bases spanning the gap. The CDR3 runs to 19 residues. The V gene's germline CDR1 is LNHDA and CDR2 SQIVND (reference sequence). CDR3 loop: CASSKPSTPRGRNTGELFF. CDR3 DNA: TGTGCCAGTAGCAAACCCTCCACCCCCAGGGGTCGCAACACCGGGGAGCTGTTTTTT.

The chain is built from TRBV11-1 and TRBJ2-6; TRBD1 matches at 7 bases. Germline CDR1 and CDR2: SGHAT and FQDESV (reference sequence). This CDR3 contains 18 residues. J gave up 0 bases and V 5 bases, and 10 bases lay outside the gene matches. The DNA for the CDR3 is TGTGCCAGCAGCCTCACCGGGACAGCAAACTCTGGGGCCAACGTCCTGACTTTC. Its protein product is CASSLTGTANSGANVLTF.